This T cell receptor beta chain came from a study of cytomegalovirus exposure and HLA in healthy donors. Overall study results and limits: Whilst most TCR sequences proved rare, a subset of public TCRs occurred across many donors.

In germline, CDR1 is SGHRS, CDR2 YFSETQ. V lost 0 bases, J lost 6 bases, and 9 bases lay in between. The length of the CDR3 is 14 residues. Sequencing used immunoSEQ multiplex PCR; TCRdb keeps in-frame clones, though not all of them. This table has about 250,000 clones, about 90% appearing once. Notes on this clone: Its antigen is not identified.

This chain joins TRBV5-1 and TRBJ1-4; maybe TRBD1 (5 bases). This TCR was sampled from a man between 18 and 35 years old in good health and CMV-seropositive. Sequenced material: PBMCs. The CDR3 spells CASSLGGADEKLFF. In nucleotides, the CDR3 is TGCGCCAGCAGCTTGGGAGGGGCGGATGAAAAACTGTTTTTT.